A selection of T cell receptor beta chains follows, all from one sample in a study of Ad26.COV2.S vaccination and SARS-CoV-2 variants. Data came from immunoSEQ multiplex PCR; TCRdb stores just in-frame clones and leaves some out. The sample records 350,000 to 400,000 clones, about 91% being singletons. The sample here was peripheral blood, taken in a trial of Ad26.COV2.S vaccine versus placebo. The origin of the receptors is a person aged 18-65 years who received the Ad26.COV2.S COVID-19 vaccine or a placebo. The CDR3 runs from the conserved cysteine through the conserved F or W. A D gene is named only where the DNA matches it firmly. The size entry is marked missing in some rows and otherwise reads once, few, many or a size class.

TRBJ2-7	NA	TRBV12-3/TRBV12-4	NA	TGTGCCAGCAGTTTGAGTGGTCCCTACGAGCAGTACTTC	CASSLSGPYEQYF
TRBJ1-6	TRBD1	TRBV28	NA	TGTGCCAGCAGATTTTTGACAGGGAATTATAATTCACCCCTCCACTTT	CASRFLTGNYNSPLHF
TRBJ2-7	NA	TRBV5-1	few	TGCGCCAGCAGCAAGGACAGCTACGAGCAGTACTTC	CASSKDSYEQYF
TRBJ1-3	NA	TRBV30	NA	TGTGCCTGGAGTTCCGGATCGGGAAACACCATATATTTT	CAWSSGSGNTIYF
TRBJ1-5	NA	TRBV6-1	NA	TGTGCCAGCAGTGCGGGGCTTCTCAGGGGAGGGCAGCCCCAGCATTTT	CASSAGLLRGGQPQHF
TRBJ2-2	NA	TRBV30	NA	TGTGCGGGGGCCGGCTCGAACACCGGGGAGCTGTTTTTT	CAGAGSNTGELFF
TRBJ1-1	NA	TRBV15	NA	TGTGCCACCAGCAGAGATCAGGGGCGCAACACTGAAGCTTTCTTT	CATSRDQGRNTEAFF
TRBJ2-7	NA	TRBV30	NA	TGTGCCTGGAGTCTAAACAGGGACGGGCAGTACTTC	CAWSLNRDGQYF
TRBJ2-3	NA	TRBV7-8	once	TGTGCCAGCAGCTTAGAAAACTCGCGAGTGCAGTATTTT	CASSLENSRVQYF
TRBJ2-2	TRBD2	TRBV29-1	NA	TGCAGCGTTAAGACTAGCGGGAGAACCGGGGAGCTGTTTTTT	CSVKTSGRTGELFF
TRBJ2-2	NA	TRBV18	NA	TGTGCCAGCTCACGTTTTGACAGCTCGAACACCGGGGAGCTGTTTTTT	CASSRFDSSNTGELFF